This entry lists 32 T cell receptor beta chains sequenced from one sample in a study of T cells in Graves' hyperthyroidism and ophthalmopathy (dated by TCRdb to the late 2010s). Preparation of the library involved multiplex PCR. The sequencer was an Illumina HiSeq 2000. The TCR beta CDR3 regions were amplified from the RNA transcripts. The TCR CDR3 was subjected to a first round of RT-PCR using the HTBI primer set and the Qiagen OneStep RT-PCR kit. TCRdb reanalyzed the raw reads on its own, using fastp at Q25 for trimming and MiXCR for clone calling, and kept in-frame beta chains. Rows with one shared CDR3 protein collapse into an entry with the most common genes and DNA. The sample records approximately 870,000 distinct CDR3 sequences, about two fifths of which are singletons. Around 10% of the sample comes from the top ten. The sample consisted of blood. These receptors all stem from a young man with Graves' hyperthyroidism.

This clonotype was counted a few times. This chain joins TRBV20-1 and TRBJ1-1; D possibly corresponds to TRBD1 (6 bases). The CDR3 runs to 12 residues. Trimming left V 4 bases short and J 4 bases short, with 10 bases between. Per the germline V gene, CDR1 is DFQATT and CDR2 is SNEGSKA (reference sequence). The CDR3 nucleotides read TGCAGTGCTAACAGGGTGGGCACTGAAGCTTTCTTT. Translation: CSANRVGTEAFF.

The V and J genes are TRBV29-1 and TRBJ1-2; 8 positions match TRBD1. CDR3 length: 13 amino acids. Per the germline V gene, CDR1 is SQVTM and CDR2 is ANQGSEA. V was clipped by 2 bases and J by 4 bases; unmatched bases: 3. In nucleotides, the CDR3 is TGCAGCGTTGAATGGGGGACAGGCTATGGCTACACCTTC. Translating it yields CSVEWGTGYGYTF. The full variable domain, with the rest looked up from reference TRBV29-1 and TRBJ1-2, is SAVISQKPSRDICQRGTSLTIQCQVDSQVTMMFWYRQQPGQSLTLIATANQGSEATYESGFVIDKFPISRPNLTFSTLTVSNMSPEDSSIYLCSVEWGTGYGYTFGSGTRLTVV.

Comments on this clonotype: It may be a read error: a sequence one base away is much more abundant. The rearrangement joins TRBV5-1 to TRBJ1-6; perhaps TRBD1 as D (6 bases). Germline CDR1 reads SGHRS; CDR2 reads YFSETQ. V lost 4 bases and J lost 14, with 10 bases in between. The CDR3 runs to 11 residues. This chain's CDR3 is CASSADRSLHF. The DNA for the CDR3 is TGCGCCAGCAGCGCCGACAGGTCCCTCCACTTT. Filled out from reference TRBV5-1 and TRBJ1-6, the complete variable domain reads KAGVTQTPRYLIKTRGQQVTLSCSPISGHRSVSWYQQTPGQGLQFLFEYFSETQRNKGNFPGRFSGRQFSNSRSEMNVSTLELGDSALYLCASSADRSLHFGNGTRLTVT.

This clonotype was found a few times. The chain couples TRBV7-2 to TRBJ1-6; 7 bases line up with TRBD1. CDR3 size: 15 residues. Trimming took 1 base from V and 10 from J; bases not matched to a gene: 7. CDR1 and CDR2 from the germline V gene are SGHTA and FQGNSA. CDR3 coding DNA: TGTGCCAGCAGCTTAGGAGTAACAGGGGTCTCACCCCTCCACTTT. Its translation is CASSLGVTGVSPLHF. The full variable domain, with the rest looked up from reference TRBV7-2 and TRBJ1-6, is GAGVSQSPSNKVTEKGKDVELRCDPISGHTALYWYRQSLGQGLEFLIYFQGNSAPDKSGLPSDRFSAERTGGSVSTLTIQRTQQEDSAVYLCASSLGVTGVSPLHFGNGTRLTVT.

This clonotype has a count of ten or more. The V and J genes are TRBV9 and TRBJ2-5, with TRBD1 matching over 10 bases. From germline, CDR1 is SGDLS and CDR2 YYNGEE. CDR3 length equals 14 residues. V trimming: 3 bases; J trimming: 4 bases; junction bases outside the gene matches: 3. CDR3 loop: CASSGGDRGETQYF. In DNA form, the CDR3 reads TGTGCCAGCAGCGGTGGGGACAGGGGAGAGACCCAGTACTTC.

Ten or more counts support this clonotype. The CDR3: CSVERLGTGQETQYF. Here the CDR3 DNA reads TGCAGCGTTGAAAGGTTGGGGACAGGACAAGAGACCCAGTACTTC. The rearrangement links TRBV29-1 to TRBJ2-5; 8 bases align to TRBD1. This CDR3 is 15 amino acids long. The junction had 7 bases not matched to a gene; V was cut back by 2 bases and J by 2 bases. CDR1 is SQVTM and CDR2 is ANQGSEA in the germline V gene.

This clonotype was detected only a few times. V usage is TRBV7-2 and J usage is TRBJ2-7; TRBD1 is a possible D gene (6 bases). CDR1 is SGHTA, CDR2 FQGNSA, per germline. CDR3 length: 17 residues. V was shortened by 1 base and J by 3 bases, with 19 bases between the two germline ends. The CDR3 nucleotides are TGTGCCAGCAGCTTAGGGGTTGGGGGCGGGCGCGACTACGAGCAGTACTTC. It codes for CASSLGVGGGRDYEQYF.

This clonotype was counted between two and nine times. The rearrangement joins TRBV6-6 to TRBJ1-1; D is possibly TRBD1 (5 bases). The CDR3 consists of 12 residues. CDR1 and CDR2 (germline): MNHNY, SVGAGI (reference sequence). The germline V and J ends were trimmed by 8 bases and 4 bases, with 11 bases remaining between them. The CDR3 spells CASGRGITEAFF. DNA of the CDR3: TGTGCCAGCGGTAGGGGAATCACTGAAGCTTTCTTT.

This chain uses TRBV10-2 with TRBJ2-3, with D possibly being TRBD2 (5 bases). Germline CDR1 WSHSY, CDR2 SAAADI. This CDR3 contains 15 residues. Trimming took off 3 bases at V and 4 bases at J, with 14 bases between the two ends. CDR3 sequence reads: CASSEAAVRPDTQYF. The CDR3 DNA follows: TGCGCCAGCAGTGAAGCGGCCGTACGCCCAGATACGCAGTATTTT.

The chain employs TRBV11-2 and TRBJ1-5; the D is unclear. The germline V gene has CDR1 SGHAT and CDR2 FQNNGV. V was cut by 0 bases and J by 5 bases, with 8 bases left in between. This CDR3 contains 14 residues. DNA of the CDR3: TGTGCCAGCAGCTTAGATATAAGATATCAGCCCCAGCATTTT. This codes for CASSLDIRYQPQHF.

This sequence joins TRBV15 and TRBJ2-1; 9 bases fit TRBD1. This CDR3 region has 16 residues. The germline gives CDR1 LNHNV, CDR2 YYDKDF (reference sequence). The V and J ends lost 0 bases and 7 bases, in that order; junction bases with no gene match: 7. The CDR3 nucleotides are TGTGCCACCAGCAGAGAATTGGGACAGGGCGTGAATGAGCAGTTCTTC. Its translation is CATSRELGQGVNEQFF.

The chain combines TRBV20-1 with TRBJ1-4; TRBD1 agrees at 9 bases. The trim removed 3 bases at V and 8 bases at J, leaving 7 bases unmatched. Germline CDR1 reads DFQATT; CDR2 reads SNEGSKA (reference sequence). CDR3 length: 14 amino acids. The CDR3 DNA follows: TGCAGTGCTAGGGGGGACAGGGTTTACGAAAAACTGTTTTTT. It encodes CSARGDRVYEKLFF.

This clonotype was detected a few times. This chain's CDR3 is CASSYGSGTGTEAFF. CDR3 nucleotides: TGTGCCAGCAGTTATGGGTCCGGGACAGGCACTGAAGCTTTCTTT. The chain carries TRBV6-1 and TRBJ1-1; 8 bases match TRBD1. This CDR3 has 15 amino acids. Germline trimming cut 5 bases from V and 4 bases from J; bases unmatched to any gene: 9. Germline loops: CDR1 MNHNS, CDR2 SASEGT.

This clonotype was counted only a few times. The chain employs TRBV5-1 and TRBJ1-1; the D is unclear. The CDR3 contains 13 residues. V was cut by 4 bases and J by 7 bases, with 14 bases left in between. From germline, CDR1 is SGHRS and CDR2 YFSETQ. Here the CDR3 DNA reads TGCGCCAGCAGCCCAGGAGGGCTCGGTGAAGCTTTCTTT. Residues: CASSPGGLGEAFF.

A remark on this clonotype: This may be a read error, as it is one base from a much larger clone. This rearrangement joins TRBV2 to TRBJ1-4; D may be TRBD1 (6 bases). Trimming shortened V by 1 base and J by 7 bases, and 10 bases separated the two germline ends. Germline V gene sequence: CDR1 SNHLY, CDR2 FYNNEI. CDR3 length: 14 residues. CDR3 amino acids: CASSEGTELEKLFF. CDR3 nucleotides: TGTGCCAGCAGTGAAGGGACAGAACTTGAAAAACTGTTTTTT.

The table lists this clonotype with many counts. The V gene is TRBV7-9, the J gene TRBJ1-1; D is possibly TRBD1 (5 bases). The V and J ends lost 2 bases and 3 bases respectively, with 10 bases between them. Germline V gene sequence: CDR1 SEHNR, CDR2 FQNEAQ (reference sequence). The CDR3 extends over 14 amino acids. The CDR3 bases are TGTGCCAGCAGCTTACAGGGAAGGGACACTGAAGCTTTCTTT. Translated, it gives CASSLQGRDTEAFF.

Ten or more counts support this clonotype. At one end the junction does not follow the germline gene, possibly because of a read error. The rearrangement links TRBV25-1 to TRBJ2-7; 7 bases agree with TRBD1. The CDR3 runs to 14 residues. The germline V gene encodes CDR1 MGHDK and CDR2 SYGVNS. The CDR3 DNA reads as TGTGCCAGCAGTCAACCGGGACAGAACGCGGCGCCGGTCTTC. Protein sequence: CASSQPGQNAAPVF.

Turning to this clonotype: One end of the junction does not line up with germline, which may come from a read error. The rearrangement joins TRBV20-1 to TRBJ1-1; D gene uncertain. The germline gives CDR1 DFQATT, CDR2 SNEGSKA (reference sequence). This CDR3 has 11 amino acids. The CDR3 is CSASLNSEAFF. The CDR3 DNA reads as TGCAGTGCTAGTCTAAACAGTGAAGCTTTCTTT.

This clonotype turned up a few times. The chain uses TRBV13 and TRBJ2-5, with D hard to call. Trimming took 6 bases from V and 5 from J, leaving 19 bases between them. Per germline, CDR1 PRHDT and CDR2 FYEKMQ (reference sequence). This CDR3 has 15 residues. In DNA form, the CDR3 reads TGTGCCAGCAGTTTATCGAATCTCGCGGAGGAGACCCAGTACTTC. Residues: CASSLSNLAEETQYF.

The V and J genes are TRBV7-2 and TRBJ1-2; maybe TRBD1 (6 bases). The V end was cut by 5 bases, the J end by 4 bases, with 17 bases between. The CDR3 consists of 15 residues. Germline CDR1 and CDR2: SGHTA and FQGNSA. This chain's CDR3 is CASSPEGGLVYGYTF. CDR3 bases: TGTGCCAGCAGCCCAGAAGGGGGGCTCGTCTATGGCTACACCTTC. The whole variable domain, remainder taken from reference TRBV7-2 and TRBJ1-2, is GAGVSQSPSNKVTEKGKDVELRCDPISGHTALYWYRQSLGQGLEFLIYFQGNSAPDKSGLPSDRFSAERTGGSVSTLTIQRTQQEDSAVYLCASSPEGGLVYGYTFGSGTRLTVV.

CDR3 coding DNA: TGTGCCAGCAGTTATCTTTATTCCTACACTGAAGCTTTCTTT. It yields the protein CASSYLYSYTEAFF. The genes are TRBV6-5 and TRBJ1-1; D remains ambiguous. Trimming shortened V by 3 bases and J by 3 bases, and 11 bases separated the two germline ends. Germline V gene sequence: CDR1 MNHEY, CDR2 SVGAGI. This CDR3 is built from 14 residues.

This chain links TRBV5-4 with TRBJ2-5; perhaps D is TRBD1 or TRBD2 (5 bases each). V lost 3 bases to trimming and J lost 7 bases, with 10 bases between them. This CDR3 comprises 12 residues. Germline lookup yields CDR1 SGHNT and CDR2 YYREEE (reference sequence). CDR3 DNA: TGTGCCAGCAGCTGGGGGAGCGGGACCCAGTACTTC. Amino acids: CASSWGSGTQYF.

The chain has TRBV25-1 and TRBJ1-1, with 9 nucleotides matching TRBD1. The CDR3 contains 14 residues. Trimming cost V 4 bases and J 3 bases; bases outside gene matches: 3. From germline, CDR1 is MGHDK and CDR2 SYGVNS. The CDR3 DNA reads TGTGCCAGCAGTGTCCGGGACAGGGACACTGAAGCTTTCTTT. Translated, it gives CASSVRDRDTEAFF.

Notes on this clonotype: Given a much more abundant clone one base away, this may be a read error. The chain has TRBV7-6 and TRBJ2-5, with 8 bases matching TRBD2. The germline CDR1 and CDR2 sequences are SGHVS and FNYEAQ. The CDR3 extends over 15 amino acids. The trim removed 7 bases at V and 2 bases at J, leaving 9 bases unmatched. The CDR3, as DNA: TGTGCCAGCAAAGGAGCCGGGGGGGCTCAAGAGACCCAGTACTTC. Translating it yields CASKGAGGAQETQYF.

This sequence joins TRBV4-3 and TRBJ1-4, with no clear D. The germline V gene encodes CDR1 LGHNA and CDR2 YSLEER. This CDR3 comprises 15 residues. Trimming removed 0 bases at V and 5 bases at J, with 10 bases between. The CDR3 DNA is TGCGCCAGCAGCCAAGATTTACAGCCGAATGAAAAACTGTTTTTT. Translated, it gives CASSQDLQPNEKLFF.

This clonotype showed up just a few times. The chain links TRBV20-1 to TRBJ2-5, with D uncertain. The CDR3 contains 13 residues. Trimming removed 7 bases at V and 2 bases at J, with 14 bases between. Per the germline V gene, CDR1 is DFQATT and CDR2 is SNEGSKA (reference sequence). The CDR3 nucleotides are TGCAGTGTTACGCAGGAACTTCAAGAGACCCAGTACTTC. Encoded protein: CSVTQELQETQYF.

The chain carries TRBV6-4 and TRBJ1-1; TRBD1 agrees at 10 bases. The CDR3 contains 16 residues. The V segment lost 6 bases and the J segment 3 bases; nucleotides outside the gene matches: 10. The V gene's germline CDR1 is MRHNA and CDR2 SNTAGT. The chain's CDR3 is CASSPSTGGAHTEAFF. Here the CDR3 DNA reads TGTGCCAGCAGCCCCTCGACAGGGGGCGCGCACACTGAAGCTTTCTTT.

Concerning this clonotype itself: One end of the junction is discordant with germline, which a read error may explain. The chain has TRBV5-6 and TRBJ2-7; no definite D call. CDR1 and CDR2 (germline): SGHDT, YYEEEE. The CDR3 has 12 residues. The CDR3 sequence: CASTNLESFDSF. CDR3 DNA sequence: TGTGCCAGCACCAACTTGGAGTCTTTCGACTCCTTC.

This clonotype was seen more than once but under ten times. The chain is built from TRBV5-6 and TRBJ1-1; D uncertain. The CDR3 sequence is 13 residues long. With 0 bases removed from V and 6 bases from J, the gap between germline ends came to 9 bases. In germline, CDR1 is SGHDT, CDR2 YYEEEE. The CDR3 coding sequence is TGTGCCAGCAGCTTGGGGCGGGCACCTGAAGCTTTCTTT. Translation: CASSLGRAPEAFF.

This clonotype was counted between two and nine times. This sequence joins TRBV15 and TRBJ1-2; unclear D gene. The CDR3 is 13 amino acids. Germline V gene sequence: CDR1 LNHNV, CDR2 YYDKDF (reference sequence). The CDR3 spells CTLWPDRPYGYTF. The CDR3 nucleotides are TGTACCCTATGGCCAGATCGCCCCTATGGCTACACCTTC. Complete variable domain (other parts from reference TRBV15 and TRBJ1-2): DAMVIQNPRYQVTQFGKPVTLSCSQTLNHNVMYWYQQKSSQAPKLLFHYYDKDFNNEADTPDNFQSRRPNTSFCFLDIRSPGLGDTAMYLCTLWPDRPYGYTFGSGTRLTVV.

A few counts support this clonotype. The chain uses TRBV5-5 and TRBJ2-5, with unresolved D. CDR3 length equals 14 residues. Germline V gene lookup returns CDR1 SGHKS and CDR2 YYEKEE (reference sequence). V gave up 0 bases and J gave up 5 bases, with 11 bases separating them. The CDR3 nucleotides read TGTGCCAGCAGCTTGGAGTTTAGTTCGGAGACCCAGTACTTC. This sequence encodes CASSLEFSSETQYF.

There are many counts of this clonotype. The V and J genes are TRBV20-1 and TRBJ1-6, with D unresolved. Between the trimmed V and J ends, which lost 7 bases and 7 bases, there was a span of 11 bases. Looked up from germline, CDR1 is DFQATT and CDR2 is SNEGSKA (reference sequence). The CDR3 has 12 residues. CDR3 protein: CSGGAGNSPLHF. CDR3 DNA sequence: TGCAGTGGAGGAGCGGGAAATTCACCCCTCCACTTT.